This T cell receptor beta chain was captured by sequencing in a study of T cells in Graves' hyperthyroidism and ophthalmopathy. This clonotype was counted many times. Antigen unknown. The source material, RNA transcripts, was used to amplify TCR beta CDR3 regions. The HTBI set primed first-round TCR CDR3 RT-PCR. From the multiplex PCR reads, TCRdb called clonotypes with MiXCR, one entry per CDR3 protein. The table includes hundreds of thousands of distinct CDR3 sequences, 15% to 17% detected once. These patients, aged 18 to 65, had recently diagnosed hyperthyroidism lasting under 2 months. The PBMCs had their origin in approximately 10 ml of fresh peripheral blood. Notes on the study in general: In validation, the model predicted ophthalmopathy. These predictions came a median approximately 6.5 months before onset. Most thyroid clonotypes expanded above 0.001 were also detected in blood.

V trimming: 4 bases; J trimming: 5 bases; junction bases outside the gene matches: 7. The germline V gene encodes CDR1 LGHDT and CDR2 YNNKEL (reference sequence). The CDR3 runs to 15 residues. This rearrangement joins TRBV3-1 to TRBJ2-2; 7 bases align to TRBD1. This TCR was sampled from a woman aged 18 to 35 with Graves' hyperthyroidism that later progressed to Graves' ophthalmopathy. Sample: blood. CDR3 in DNA: TGTGCCAGCAGCCTAGGGGGCGCGCGGACCGGGGAGCTGTTTTTT. Translated: CASSLGGARTGELFF.